The source of this T cell receptor beta chain is a study of cytomegalovirus exposure and HLA in healthy donors. The PCR employed 60 Vbeta primers together with 13 Jbeta primers. Generated by immunoSEQ multiplex PCR, the TCRdb table keeps only in-frame clones and is missing some. The table lists 99,000 or so clones, around four fifths of them singletons. Findings and caveats of the study: With later analysis, a missense DCLRE1C variant became linked to TCR beta V- and J-gene trimming.

This clone has more than one count but fewer than ten. What it recognizes is unknown. Per the germline V gene, CDR1 is SGDLS and CDR2 is YYNGEE. This CDR3 is built from 17 residues. With V trimmed by 2 bases and J by 2 bases, 8 bases remained unmatched. The clonotype was recovered from a man aged 25-45 years in good health and CMV-seronegative. The sample was PBMCs. The chain links TRBV9 to TRBJ2-2; 8 bases line up with TRBD1. The CDR3 is CASSVLPGQVNTGELFF. Written as DNA, the CDR3 is TGTGCCAGCAGCGTCTTACCGGGACAGGTCAACACCGGGGAGCTGTTTTTT.